Each of the 8 T cell receptor beta chains below was sequenced from the same sample in a study of cytomegalovirus exposure and HLA in healthy donors. Researchers ran the PCR with 60 Vbeta and 13 Jbeta primers. Data came from immunoSEQ multiplex PCR; TCRdb stores just in-frame clones and leaves some out. The sample has about 98,000 clones; approximately 70% are singletons. Input material: PBMCs. These receptors were taken from a man aged 45-65 years in good health and CMV-seronegative.

In nucleotides, the CDR3 is TGTGCCAGCAGTCCCCCAACGCAGGGTAGAAGTTCACCCCTCCACTTT. This encodes CASSPPTQGRSSPLHF. J is TRBJ1-6 and V is TRBV2; perhaps TRBD1 as D (5 bases). The V and J ends lost 5 bases and 9 bases respectively, with 20 bases between them. The CDR3 is made up of 16 amino acids. CDR1 SNHLY and CDR2 FYNNEI come from the germline V gene.

The chain links TRBV10-3 to TRBJ1-3; tentative D call: TRBD1 (6 bases). Germline V CDR1 and CDR2: ENHRY, SYGVKD. Trimming took 6 bases from V and 1 from J, leaving 7 bases between them. This CDR3 is built from 13 residues. The CDR3: CAIRQGSGNTIYF. Written as DNA, the CDR3 is TGTGCCATCAGGCAGGGGTCTGGAAACACCATATATTTT.

The chain carries TRBV9 and TRBJ2-5; TRBD2 is a possible D gene (6 bases). Germline CDR1 and CDR2: SGDLS and YYNGEE. Between the trimmed V and J ends, which lost 2 bases and 7 bases, there was a span of 15 bases. This CDR3 comprises 14 residues. CDR3 sequence: CASSVDPMGGTQYF. The CDR3 bases are TGTGCCAGCAGCGTCGACCCCATGGGGGGGACCCAGTACTTC.

This clone was counted a single time. This chain connects TRBV27 to TRBJ2-5, with 7 bases that match TRBD2. With V trimmed by 4 bases and J by 4 bases, 9 bases remained unmatched. The CDR3 extends over 15 amino acids. In germline, CDR1 is MNHEY, CDR2 SMNVEV (reference sequence). The CDR3 DNA reads TGTGCCAGCAGTTGGGCGGGAGAAAATCGAGAGACCCAGTACTTC. Its protein is CASSWAGENRETQYF.

This clone was detected a few times. The chain carries TRBV10-1 and TRBJ2-3; D not certain. The V and J ends lost 3 bases and 2 bases respectively, with 9 bases between them. Germline CDR1 and CDR2: WNHNN and SYGVQD (reference sequence). The CDR3 totals 14 residues. Here the CDR3 DNA reads TGCGCCAGCAGTGACATCGCGTTCACAGATACGCAGTATTTT. Residues: CASSDIAFTDTQYF.

The CDR3 loop is CASSYGTGGGTEAFF. The CDR3 DNA is TGTGCCAGCAGTTACGGGACAGGGGGTGGCACTGAAGCTTTCTTT. The rearrangement links TRBV6-5 to TRBJ1-1; 11 bases fit TRBD1. This CDR3 spans 15 amino acids. With 2 bases clipped from V and 4 bases from J, the junction kept 3 bases outside the gene matches. Germline lookup yields CDR1 MNHEY and CDR2 SVGAGI.

V usage is TRBV28 and J usage is TRBJ2-6; D is possibly TRBD1 (5 bases). V was pared by 2 bases and J by 2 bases, with 7 bases between. Germline CDR1 is MDHEN and CDR2 is SYDVKM. The CDR3 covers 15 residues. The CDR3 DNA reads TGTGCCAGCAGTTTAGAAGGGGCTGGGGCCAACGTCCTGACTTTC. It yields the protein CASSLEGAGANVLTF.

V is TRBV4-1 and J is TRBJ1-2; 9 bases agree with TRBD1. The length of the CDR3 is 15 residues. The V gene's germline CDR1 is MGHRA and CDR2 YSYEKL. Trimming cost V 2 bases and J 4 bases; bases outside gene matches: 5. The CDR3 DNA follows: TGCGCCAGCAGCCAACCGGACAGGGGTTTCTATGGCTACACCTTC. Translating it yields CASSQPDRGFYGYTF.